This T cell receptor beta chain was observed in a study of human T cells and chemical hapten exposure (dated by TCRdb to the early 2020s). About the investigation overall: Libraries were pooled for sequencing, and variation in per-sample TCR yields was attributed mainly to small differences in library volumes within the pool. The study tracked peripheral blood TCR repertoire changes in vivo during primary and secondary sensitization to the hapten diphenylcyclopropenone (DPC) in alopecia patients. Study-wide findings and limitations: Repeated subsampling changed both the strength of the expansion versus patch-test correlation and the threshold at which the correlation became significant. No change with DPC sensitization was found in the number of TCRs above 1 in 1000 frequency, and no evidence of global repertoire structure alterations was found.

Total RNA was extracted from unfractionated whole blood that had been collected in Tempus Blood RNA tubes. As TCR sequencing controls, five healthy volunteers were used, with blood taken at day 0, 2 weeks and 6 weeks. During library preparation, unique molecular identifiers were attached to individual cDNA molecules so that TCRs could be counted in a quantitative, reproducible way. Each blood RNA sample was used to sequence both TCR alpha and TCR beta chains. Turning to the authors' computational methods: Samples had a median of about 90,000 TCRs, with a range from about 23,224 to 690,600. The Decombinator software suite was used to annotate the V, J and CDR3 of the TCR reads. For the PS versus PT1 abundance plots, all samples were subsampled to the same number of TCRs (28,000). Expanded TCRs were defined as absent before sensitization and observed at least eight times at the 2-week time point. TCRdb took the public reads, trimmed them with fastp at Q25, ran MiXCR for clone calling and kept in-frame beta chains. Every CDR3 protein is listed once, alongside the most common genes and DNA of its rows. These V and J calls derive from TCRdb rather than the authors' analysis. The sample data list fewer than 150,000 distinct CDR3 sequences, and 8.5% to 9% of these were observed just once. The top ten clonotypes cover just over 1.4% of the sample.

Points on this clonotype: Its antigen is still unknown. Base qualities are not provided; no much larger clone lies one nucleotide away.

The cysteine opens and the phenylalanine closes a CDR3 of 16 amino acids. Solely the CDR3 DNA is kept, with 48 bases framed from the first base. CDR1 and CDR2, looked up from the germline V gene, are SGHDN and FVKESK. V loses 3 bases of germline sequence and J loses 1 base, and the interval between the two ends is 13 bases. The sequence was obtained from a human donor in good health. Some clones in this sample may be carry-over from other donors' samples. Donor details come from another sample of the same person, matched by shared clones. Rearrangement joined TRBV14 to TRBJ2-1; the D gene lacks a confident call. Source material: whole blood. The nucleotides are TGTGCCAGCAGCCATCCTGATTCTCGTTCCTACAATGAGCAGTTCTTC. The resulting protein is CASSHPDSRSYNEQFF.